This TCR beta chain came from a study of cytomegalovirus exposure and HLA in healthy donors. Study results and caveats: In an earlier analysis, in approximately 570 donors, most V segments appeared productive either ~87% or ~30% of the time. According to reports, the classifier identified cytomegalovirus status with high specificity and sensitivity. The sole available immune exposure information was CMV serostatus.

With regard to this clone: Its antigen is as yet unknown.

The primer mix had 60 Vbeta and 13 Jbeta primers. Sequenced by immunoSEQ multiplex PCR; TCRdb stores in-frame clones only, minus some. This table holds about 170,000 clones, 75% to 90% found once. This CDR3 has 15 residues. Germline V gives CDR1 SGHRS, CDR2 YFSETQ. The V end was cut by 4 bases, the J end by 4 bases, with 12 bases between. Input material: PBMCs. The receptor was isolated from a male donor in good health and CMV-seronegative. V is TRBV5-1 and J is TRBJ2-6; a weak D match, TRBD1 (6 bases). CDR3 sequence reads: CASSPTGSGANVLTF. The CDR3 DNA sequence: TGCGCCAGCAGCCCTACAGGGTCCGGGGCCAACGTCCTGACTTTC.